The present T cell receptor (beta chain) was sequenced within a study of blood T cells in healthy people across ages. Overall study context: T cells yielded about one barcoded beta molecule per two cells through template switching. Regarding the study as a whole: Older age coincided with a roughly linear decline in TCR beta diversity per million T cells. Diversity estimates drawn from one million T cells were deemed underestimates.

The V gene's germline CDR1 is LNHNV and CDR2 YYDKDF (reference sequence). The CDR3 is made up of 16 amino acids. V lost 1 base to trimming and J lost 0 bases, with 10 bases between them. For the second PCR, which ran for about 7 to 11 cycles, a sample-barcoded 5' primer and a J-beta primer mix were used. TCRdb called the 5' RACE reads again in MiXCR, with one record for every CDR3 protein. The sample includes about 930,000 distinct CDR3 sequences, 25% to 35% of them seen just once. This clonotype came up many times. Antigen specificity is unknown. The data were also submitted as part of a second study, on T cells of mothers and their children. That study adds: Related pairs of mothers and children showed slightly higher, non-significant overlap versus unrelated pairs.

The sequencing input was blood. The receptor comes from a woman aged 40-49 years in good health. The genes are TRBV15 and TRBJ2-4; D is perhaps TRBD2 (6 bases). The CDR3 spells CATSRGPGLAKNIQYF. The CDR3 DNA is TGTGCCACCAGCAGAGGTCCGGGACTAGCCAAAAACATTCAGTACTTC.